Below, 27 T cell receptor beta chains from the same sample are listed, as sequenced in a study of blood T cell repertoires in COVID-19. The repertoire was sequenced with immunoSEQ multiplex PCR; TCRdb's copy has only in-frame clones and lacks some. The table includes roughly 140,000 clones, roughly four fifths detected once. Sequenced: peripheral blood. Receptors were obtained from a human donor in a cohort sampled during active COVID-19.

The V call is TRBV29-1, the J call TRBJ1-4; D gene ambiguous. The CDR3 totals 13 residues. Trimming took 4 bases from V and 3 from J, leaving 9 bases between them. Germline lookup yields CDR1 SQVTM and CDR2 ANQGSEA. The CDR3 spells CSVGRSPNEKLFF. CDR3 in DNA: TGCAGCGTTGGCCGGAGTCCTAATGAAAAACTGTTTTTT. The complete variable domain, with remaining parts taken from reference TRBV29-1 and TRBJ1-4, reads SAVISQKPSRDICQRGTSLTIQCQVDSQVTMMFWYRQQPGQSLTLIATANQGSEATYESGFVIDKFPISRPNLTFSTLTVSNMSPEDSSIYLCSVGRSPNEKLFFGSGTQLSVL.

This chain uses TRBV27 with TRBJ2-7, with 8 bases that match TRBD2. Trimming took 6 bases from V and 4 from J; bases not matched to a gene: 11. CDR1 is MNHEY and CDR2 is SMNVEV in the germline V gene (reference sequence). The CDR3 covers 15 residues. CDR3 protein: CASRGAGGALYEQYF. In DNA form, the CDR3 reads TGTGCCAGCAGAGGGGCCGGGGGGGCTCTTTACGAGCAGTACTTC.

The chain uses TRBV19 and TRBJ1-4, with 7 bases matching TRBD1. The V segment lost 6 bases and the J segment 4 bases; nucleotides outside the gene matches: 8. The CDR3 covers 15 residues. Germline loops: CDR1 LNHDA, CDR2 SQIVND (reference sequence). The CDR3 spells CASSRRGQSNEKLFF. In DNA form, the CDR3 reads TGTGCCAGTAGCCGGCGGGGACAGAGTAATGAAAAACTGTTTTTT.

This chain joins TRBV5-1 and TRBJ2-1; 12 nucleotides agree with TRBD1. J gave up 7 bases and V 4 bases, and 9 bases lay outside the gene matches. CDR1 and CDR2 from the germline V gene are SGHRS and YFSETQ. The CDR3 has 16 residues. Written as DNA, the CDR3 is TGCGCCAGCAGCAGGACCGGGACAGGGGGCGGAAATGAGCAGTTCTTC. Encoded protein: CASSRTGTGGGNEQFF.

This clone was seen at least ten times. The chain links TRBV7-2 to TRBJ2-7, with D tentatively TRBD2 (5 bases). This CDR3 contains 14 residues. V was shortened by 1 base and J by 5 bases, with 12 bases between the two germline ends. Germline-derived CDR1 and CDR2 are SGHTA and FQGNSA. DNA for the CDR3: TGTGCCAGCAGCTTAGACGGTCTAGCAAACGAGCAGTACTTC. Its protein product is CASSLDGLANEQYF.

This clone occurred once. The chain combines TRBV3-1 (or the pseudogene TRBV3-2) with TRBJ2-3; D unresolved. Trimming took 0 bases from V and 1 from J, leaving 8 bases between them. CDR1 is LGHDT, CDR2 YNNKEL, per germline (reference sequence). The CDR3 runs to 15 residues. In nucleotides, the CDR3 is TGTGCCAGCAGCCAAGATCTTGAGGGCACAGATACGCAGTATTTT. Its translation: CASSQDLEGTDTQYF.

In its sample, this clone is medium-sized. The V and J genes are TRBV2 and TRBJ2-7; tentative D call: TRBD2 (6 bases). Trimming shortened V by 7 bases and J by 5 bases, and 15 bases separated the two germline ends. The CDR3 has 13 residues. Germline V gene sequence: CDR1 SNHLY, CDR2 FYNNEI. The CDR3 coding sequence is TGTGCCAGCACCGTTCGACTAGTGCACGAGCAGTACTTC. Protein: CASTVRLVHEQYF.

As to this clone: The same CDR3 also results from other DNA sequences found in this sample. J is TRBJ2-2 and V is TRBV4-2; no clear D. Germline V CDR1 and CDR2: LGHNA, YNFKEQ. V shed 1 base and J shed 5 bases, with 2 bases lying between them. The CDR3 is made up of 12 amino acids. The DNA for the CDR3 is TGTGCCAGCAGCCAAGCGACCGGGGAGCTGTTTTTT. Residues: CASSQATGELFF.

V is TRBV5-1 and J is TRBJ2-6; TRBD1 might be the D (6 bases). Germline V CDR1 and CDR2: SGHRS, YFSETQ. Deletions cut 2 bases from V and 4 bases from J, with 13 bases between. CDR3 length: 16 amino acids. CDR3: CASSFGGHGGANVLTF. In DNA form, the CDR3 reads TGCGCCAGCAGCTTTGGGGGACATGGCGGGGCCAACGTCCTGACTTTC.

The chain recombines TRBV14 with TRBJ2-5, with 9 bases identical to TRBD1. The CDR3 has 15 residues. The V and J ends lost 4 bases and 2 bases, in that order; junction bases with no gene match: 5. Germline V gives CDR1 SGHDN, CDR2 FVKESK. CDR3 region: CASSRGTGWQETQYF. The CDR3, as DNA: TGTGCCAGCAGCCGAGGGACAGGGTGGCAAGAGACCCAGTACTTC.

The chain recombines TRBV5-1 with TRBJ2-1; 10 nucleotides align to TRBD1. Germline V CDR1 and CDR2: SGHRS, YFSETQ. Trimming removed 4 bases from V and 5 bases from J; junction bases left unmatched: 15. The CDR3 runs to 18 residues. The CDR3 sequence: CASSGSRDRGRAHNEQFF. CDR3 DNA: TGCGCCAGCAGCGGGTCCCGGGACAGGGGAAGGGCCCACAATGAGCAGTTCTTC.

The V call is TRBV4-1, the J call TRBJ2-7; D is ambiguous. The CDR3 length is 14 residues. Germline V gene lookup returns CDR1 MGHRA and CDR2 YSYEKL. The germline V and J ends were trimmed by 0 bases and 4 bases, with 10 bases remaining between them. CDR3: CASSQEATPYEQYF. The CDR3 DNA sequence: TGCGCCAGCAGCCAAGAGGCGACTCCGTACGAGCAGTACTTC.

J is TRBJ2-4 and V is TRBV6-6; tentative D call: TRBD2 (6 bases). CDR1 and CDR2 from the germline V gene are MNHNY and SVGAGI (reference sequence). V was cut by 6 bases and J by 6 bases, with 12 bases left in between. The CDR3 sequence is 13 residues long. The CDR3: CASRAGGGNIQYF. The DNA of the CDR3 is TGTGCCAGCAGAGCGGGTGGGGGAAACATTCAGTACTTC.

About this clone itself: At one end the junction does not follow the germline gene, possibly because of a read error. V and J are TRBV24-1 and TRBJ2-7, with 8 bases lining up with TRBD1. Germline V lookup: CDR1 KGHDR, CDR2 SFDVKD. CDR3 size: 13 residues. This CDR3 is CATSDPGQGRSFF. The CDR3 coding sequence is TGTGCCACCAGTGATCCAGGACAGGGTCGTTCTTTCTTC.

The CDR3 DNA follows: TGTGCCAGCAGCCCTGTCGGGACAGGCATAGGGTCCCTCCACTTT. It codes for CASSPVGTGIGSLHF. The chain recombines TRBV5-4 with TRBJ1-6; 8 bases agree with TRBD1. V shed 4 bases, J shed 14 bases, and the junction held 14 bases outside the gene matches. Germline V gene sequence: CDR1 SGHNT, CDR2 YYREEE (reference sequence). The CDR3 totals 15 residues. The variable domain in full, completed from reference TRBV5-4 and TRBJ1-6, reads ETGVTQSPTHLIKTRGQQVTLRCSSQSGHNTVSWYQQALGQGPQFIFQYYREEENGRGNFPPRFSGLQFPNYSSELNVNALELDDSALYLCASSPVGTGIGSLHFGNGTRLTVT.

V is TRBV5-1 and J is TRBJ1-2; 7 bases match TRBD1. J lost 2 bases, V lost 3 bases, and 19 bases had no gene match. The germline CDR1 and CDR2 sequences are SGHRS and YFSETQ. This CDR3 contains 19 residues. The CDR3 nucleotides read TGCGCCAGCAGCTCAGGTACCACAGGGGTCGGGCCGGCGAACTATGGCTACACCTTC. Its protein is CASSSGTTGVGPANYGYTF.

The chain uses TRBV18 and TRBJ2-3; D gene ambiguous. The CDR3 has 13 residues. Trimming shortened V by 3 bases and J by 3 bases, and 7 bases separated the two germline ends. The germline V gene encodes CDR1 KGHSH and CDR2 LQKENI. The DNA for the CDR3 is TGTGCCAGCTCACCGGTCCGGACAGATACGCAGTATTTT. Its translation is CASSPVRTDTQYF.

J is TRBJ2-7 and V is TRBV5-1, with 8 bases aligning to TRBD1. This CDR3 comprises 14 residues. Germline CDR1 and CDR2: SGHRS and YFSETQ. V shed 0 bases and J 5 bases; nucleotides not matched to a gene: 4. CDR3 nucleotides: TGCGCCAGCAGCTTGGATGGACAGGGAAACGAGCAGTACTTC. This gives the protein CASSLDGQGNEQYF.

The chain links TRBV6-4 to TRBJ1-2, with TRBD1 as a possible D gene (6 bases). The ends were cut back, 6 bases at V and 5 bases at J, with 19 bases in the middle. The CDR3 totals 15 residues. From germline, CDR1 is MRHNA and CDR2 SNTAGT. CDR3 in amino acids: CASRPEDSRSYGYTF. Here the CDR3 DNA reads TGTGCCAGCAGGCCTGAGGACAGCCGATCGTATGGCTACACCTTC.

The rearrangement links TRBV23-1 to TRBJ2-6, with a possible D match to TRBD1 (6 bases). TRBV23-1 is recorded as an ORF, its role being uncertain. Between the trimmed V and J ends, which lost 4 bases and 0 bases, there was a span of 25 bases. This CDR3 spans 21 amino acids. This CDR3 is CASSLIGSTGDSLSGANVLTF. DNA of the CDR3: TGCGCCAGCAGTCTTATAGGGTCGACAGGAGACTCCCTCTCTGGGGCCAACGTCCTGACTTTC.

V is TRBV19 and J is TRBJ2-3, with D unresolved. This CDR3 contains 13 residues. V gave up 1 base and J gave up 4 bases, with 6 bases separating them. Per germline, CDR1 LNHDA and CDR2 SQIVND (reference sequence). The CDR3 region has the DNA TGTGCCAGTAGTATAGCATCGGCAGATACGCAGTATTTT. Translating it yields CASSIASADTQYF.

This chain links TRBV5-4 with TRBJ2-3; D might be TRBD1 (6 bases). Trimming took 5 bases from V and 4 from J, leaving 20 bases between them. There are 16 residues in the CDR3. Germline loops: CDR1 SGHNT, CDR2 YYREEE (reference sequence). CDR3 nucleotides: TGTGCCAGCAGTGGATCGGTCGAGACAGGTGCAGATACGCAGTATTTT. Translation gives CASSGSVETGADTQYF.

The CDR3 DNA is TGTGCCAGCAGCCCTCTCTTTGGACAGGGCACTGAAGCTTTCTTT. Translating gives CASSPLFGQGTEAFF. The chain joins TRBV3-1 (or the pseudogene TRBV3-2) to TRBJ1-1, with 8 bases that match TRBD1. The germline V gene encodes CDR1 LGHDT and CDR2 YNNKEL (reference sequence). The V and J ends lost 4 bases and 4 bases, in that order; junction bases with no gene match: 8. This CDR3 spans 15 amino acids.

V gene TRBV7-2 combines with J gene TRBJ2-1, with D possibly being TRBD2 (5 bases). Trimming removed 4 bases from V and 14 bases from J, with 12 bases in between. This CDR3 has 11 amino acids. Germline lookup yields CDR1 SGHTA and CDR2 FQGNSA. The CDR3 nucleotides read TGTGCCAGCAGCTCCCCCGGGGTGGAGTTCTTC. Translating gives CASSSPGVEFF.

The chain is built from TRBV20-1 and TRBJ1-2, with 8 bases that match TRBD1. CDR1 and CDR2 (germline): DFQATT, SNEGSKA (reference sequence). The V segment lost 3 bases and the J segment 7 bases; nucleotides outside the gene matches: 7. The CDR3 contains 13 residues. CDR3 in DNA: TGCAGTGCTAGTTCAGGGGGCTCTAGTGGCTACACCTTC. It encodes CSASSGGSSGYTF.

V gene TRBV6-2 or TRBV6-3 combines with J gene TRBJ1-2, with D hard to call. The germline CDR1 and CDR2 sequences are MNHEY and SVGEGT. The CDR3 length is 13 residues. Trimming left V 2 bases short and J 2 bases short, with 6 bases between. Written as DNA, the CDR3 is TGTGCCAGCAGTTACCCAATGAACTATGGCTACACCTTC. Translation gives CASSYPMNYGYTF.

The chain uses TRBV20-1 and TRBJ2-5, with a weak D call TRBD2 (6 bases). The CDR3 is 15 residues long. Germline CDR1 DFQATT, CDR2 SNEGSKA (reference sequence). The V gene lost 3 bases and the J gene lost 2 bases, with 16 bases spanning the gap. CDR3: CSASVSAGQQETQYF. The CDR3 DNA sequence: TGCAGTGCTAGTGTGTCCGCGGGGCAGCAAGAGACCCAGTACTTC.